The T cell receptor beta chain described here comes from a study of blood T cells in healthy people across ages. Notes on the study in general: Significant beta diversity loss was already apparent by age approximately 38, declining roughly linearly. Diversity was higher, and naive CD4+ cells more numerous, in long-lived donors than in aged donors.

As concerns this clonotype: What it binds is not known.

A sample-barcoded 5' primer and a J-beta primer mix were used in a second PCR of about 7 to 12 cycles. Each CDR3 protein is one row after TCRdb ran MiXCR on the 5' RACE reads. The table has hundreds of thousands of distinct CDR3 sequences, under 55% seen once. The germline V and J ends were trimmed by 3 bases and 8 bases, with 16 bases remaining between them. CDR1 and CDR2 (germline): SGHVS, FQNEAQ. CDR3 length: 14 amino acids. Sequenced input: blood. This chain links TRBV7-8 with TRBJ1-2, with no clear D. The origin of this receptor is a man older than 75 in good health. The DNA for the CDR3 is TGTGCCAGCAGCTTGGGTAGGGATACGGGAGGCTACACCTTC. Translation: CASSLGRDTGGYTF. The full variable domain, its missing parts supplied by reference TRBV7-8 and TRBJ1-2, is GAGVSQSPRYKVAKRGQDVALRCDPISGHVSLFWYQQALGQGPEFLTYFQNEAQLDKSGLPSDRFFAERPEGSVSTLKIQRTQQEDSAVYLCASSLGRDTGGYTFGSGTRLTVV.